This T cell receptor (beta chain) was sequenced in a study of T cell changes during pregnancy in multiple sclerosis. The CDR3 spans 14 residues. Between the trimmed V and J ends, which lost 6 bases and 4 bases, there was a span of 12 bases. From germline, CDR1 is MDHEN and CDR2 SYDVKM. Profiling relied on immunoSEQ multiplex PCR, and the TCRdb table lists in-frame clones only, not all of them. The sample shows tens of thousands of clones, 85% to 95% of them seen only once. This chain connects TRBV28 to TRBJ1-4; tentatively, D is TRBD1 (6 bases). This TCR derives from a female donor with multiple sclerosis, enrolled in a pregnancy study. Sequences were derived from peripheral blood, sampled after pregnancy. This CDR3 reads CASRRTDLNEKLFF. The DNA for the CDR3 is TGTGCCAGCAGAAGGACAGACCTTAATGAAAAACTGTTTTTT.